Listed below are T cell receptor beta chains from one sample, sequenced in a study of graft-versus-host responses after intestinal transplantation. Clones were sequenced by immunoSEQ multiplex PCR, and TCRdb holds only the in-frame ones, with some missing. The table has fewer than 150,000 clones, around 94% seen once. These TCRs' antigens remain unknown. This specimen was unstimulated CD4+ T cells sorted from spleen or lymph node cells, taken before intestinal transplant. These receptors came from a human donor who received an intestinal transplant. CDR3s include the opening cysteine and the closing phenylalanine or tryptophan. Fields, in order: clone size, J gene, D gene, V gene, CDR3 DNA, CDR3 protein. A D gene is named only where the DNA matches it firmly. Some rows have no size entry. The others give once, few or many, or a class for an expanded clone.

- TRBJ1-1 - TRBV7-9 TGTGCCAGCAGCCGCCCCCCCGGAGAAACTGAAGCTTTCTTT CASSRPPGETEAFF
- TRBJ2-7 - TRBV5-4 TGTGCCAGCAGCCCTGCCCCCCGGGACGAGCAGTACTTC CASSPAPRDEQYF
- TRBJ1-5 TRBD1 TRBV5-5 TGTGCCAGCCAGGGGGGGGACCGCAATCAGCCCCAGCATTTT CASQGGDRNQPQHF
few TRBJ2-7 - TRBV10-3 TGTGCCATCAGTGATAGCGGGACAGGCGGGTTCGAGCAGTACTTC CAISDSGTGGFEQYF
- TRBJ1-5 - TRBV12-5 TGTGCTAGTGGTTTGCTTAGCAATCAGCCCCAGCATTTT CASGLLSNQPQHF
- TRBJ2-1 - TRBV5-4 TGTGCCAGCAGCAAACCGGGACAAAGGGTAGATGAGCAGTTCTTC CASSKPGQRVDEQFF
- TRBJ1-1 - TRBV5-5 TGTGCCAGCAGCCCCAACTCTGCGGCCTTGAACACTGAAGCTTTCTTT CASSPNSAALNTEAFF
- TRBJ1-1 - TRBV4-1 TGCGCCAGCAGCCCCCGGGGCACTAACTTTCTAATGAACACTGAAGCTTTCTTT CASSPRGTNFLMNTEAFF
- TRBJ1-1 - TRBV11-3 TGTGCCAGCAGCTTAGAATCGGGTTCTGAAGCTTTCTTT CASSLESGSEAFF
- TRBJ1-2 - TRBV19 TGTGCCAGTAGTCCCCGTTCGTCAGACCCCTATGGCTACACCTTC CASSPRSSDPYGYTF
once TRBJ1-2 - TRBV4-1 TGCGCCAGCAGCCAAAAAGTCTCTAACTATGGCTACACCTTC CASSQKVSNYGYTF
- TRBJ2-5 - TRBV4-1 TGCGCCAGCAGCCAAGATGTTGTGAGGGGAAGGGAGACCCAGTACTTC CASSQDVVRGRETQYF
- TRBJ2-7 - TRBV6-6 TGTGCCAGCAAAACAGGTGATCAATGGGAGCAGTACTTC CASKTGDQWEQYF
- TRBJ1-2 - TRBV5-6 TGTGCCAGCACCGGGACACCAGCTAACTATGGCTACACCTTC CASTGTPANYGYTF
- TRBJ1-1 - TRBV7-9 TGTGCCAGCAGCTTCCCGGGAAGGGTGGTCCCTGAAGCTTTCTTT CASSFPGRVVPEAFF
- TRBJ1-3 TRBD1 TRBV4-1 TGCGCCAGCAGCCAAGTTGCCAGGGGGAGGAACACCATATATTTT CASSQVARGRNTIYF
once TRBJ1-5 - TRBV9 TGTGCCGCGAAACAGGGAGTTTATAGCAATCAGCCCCAGCATTTT CAAKQGVYSNQPQHF
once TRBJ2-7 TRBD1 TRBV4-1 TGCGCCAGCAGCCACCTGACAGGGTCGGGGGAGCAGTACTTC CASSHLTGSGEQYF
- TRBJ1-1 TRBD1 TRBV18 TGTGCCAGCTCCCCGGTAGACAGGGGGATTGAAGCTTTCTTT CASSPVDRGIEAFF
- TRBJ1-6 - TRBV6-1 TGTGCCCTACAACAGTTCTATAATTCACCCCTCCACTTT CALQQFYNSPLHF
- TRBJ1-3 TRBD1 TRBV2 TGTGCCAGCAGGCCCCTCCGGGACAGGGCTTTCCTTTTGGGAAACACCATATATTTT CASRPLRDRAFLLGNTIYF
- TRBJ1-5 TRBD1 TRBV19 TGTGCCAGCCAGGGGGCCGGACAGCCCCAGCATTTT CASQGAGQPQHF
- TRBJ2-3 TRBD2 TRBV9 TGTGCCAGCAGCCGGCGGGGACTAGCTAGTCTGGATACGCAGTATTTT CASSRRGLASLDTQYF
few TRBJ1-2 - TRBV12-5 TGTGCTAGTGGTTTGGTCATTTATGGCTACACCTTC CASGLVIYGYTF
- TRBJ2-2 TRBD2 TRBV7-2 TGTGCCAGCAGCGCCTGGACTAGCGGGGGGAGCGGGGAGCTGTTTTTT CASSAWTSGGSGELFF
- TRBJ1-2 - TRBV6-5 TGTGCCAGACCACCCCATAGAGTCTATGGCTACACCTTC CARPPHRVYGYTF
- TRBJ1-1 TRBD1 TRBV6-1 TGTGCCAGCGCGGACAGGGGATACACTGAAGCTTTCTTT CASADRGYTEAFF
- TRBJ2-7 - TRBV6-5 TGTGCCAGCAAGGTAGACAGCCGTTCCTACGAGCAGTACTTC CASKVDSRSYEQYF
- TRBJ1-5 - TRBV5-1 TGCGCCAGCAGCCTCGGCGGGGTAGGATCCAATCAGCCCCAGCATTTT CASSLGGVGSNQPQHF
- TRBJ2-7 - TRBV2 TGTGCCAGCAGTGGACAATTTGGGGGACACGAGCAGTACTTC CASSGQFGGHEQYF
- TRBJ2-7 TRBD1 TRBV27 TGTGCCAGCAGTCCCCTAGGACAGGCGGGCGAGCAGTACTTC CASSPLGQAGEQYF
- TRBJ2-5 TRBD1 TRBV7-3 TGTGCCAGCAGCTTAAACAGGGGCGGAGAGACCCAGTACTTC CASSLNRGGETQYF
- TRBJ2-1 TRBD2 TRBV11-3 TGTGCCAGCAGCTTACATGCGGGGGGGCTGTACAATGAGCAGTTCTTC CASSLHAGGLYNEQFF
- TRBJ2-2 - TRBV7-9 TGTGCCAGCAGCCCGAAATTCACCGGGGAGCTGTTTTTT CASSPKFTGELFF